This is a list of T cell receptor beta chains from one sample in a study of blood T cell repertoires in COVID-19. Assay: immunoSEQ multiplex PCR; the TCRdb copy retains only in-frame clones and omits some. The repertoire holds 260,000 or so clones, with around 82% as singletons. Specimen: peripheral blood. Source of these receptors: a man older than 75 with acute or convalescent COVID-19. Each CDR3 is given with its conserved first and last residue. A D gene is named only where the DNA matches it firmly. Size values are once, few and many counts, or a class for expanded clones, and some rows have none.

d_call	clone_size	j_call	cdr3_length	v_call	cdr3_aa	cdr3_nt
-	many	TRBJ1-5	15	TRBV27	CASREGQISNQPQHF	TGTGCCAGCCGGGAAGGACAGATTAGCAATCAGCCCCAGCATTTT
-	-	TRBJ1-1	14	TRBV3-1/TRBV3-2	CASSQGAGYTEAFF	TGTGCCAGCAGCCAAGGTGCAGGGTACACTGAAGCTTTCTTT
TRBD1	-	TRBJ2-5	17	TRBV7-9	CASSGGARGRGEETQYF	TGTGCCAGCAGCGGTGGGGCAAGGGGGCGCGGAGAAGAGACCCAGTACTTC
TRBD2	-	TRBJ2-1	16	TRBV9	CASSAGTSGIYNEQFF	TGTGCCAGCAGCGCCGGGACTAGCGGAATCTACAATGAGCAGTTCTTC
-	-	TRBJ1-6	14	TRBV19	CASSSELQNSPLHF	TGTGCCAGTTCTTCCGAACTCCAAAATTCACCCCTCCACTTT
TRBD1	-	TRBJ1-6	14	TRBV5-1	CASSQGQDNSPLHF	TGCGCCAGCAGCCAGGGACAGGACAATTCACCCCTCCACTTT
-	-	TRBJ2-7	12	TRBV18	CASSPDTYEQYF	TGTGCCAGCTCACCGGACACCTACGAGCAGTACTTC
TRBD2	few	TRBJ2-5	12	TRBV9	CASSGEGETQYF	TGTGCCAGCAGCGGGGAGGGGGAGACCCAGTACTTC
TRBD2	-	TRBJ2-3	16	TRBV19	CASSIGGGGAGDTQYF	TGTGCCAGTAGTATAGGAGGCGGGGGGGCCGGAGATACGCAGTATTTT
TRBD2	-	TRBJ2-5	16	TRBV5-4	CASSWASGGAGETQYF	TGTGCCAGCAGCTGGGCAAGCGGGGGGGCCGGGGAGACCCAGTACTTC
TRBD1	-	TRBJ2-2	17	TRBV6-2/TRBV6-3	CASSVETGGPNTGELFF	TGTGCCAGCAGTGTTGAGACAGGGGGACCAAACACCGGGGAGCTGTTTTTT
-	once	TRBJ2-5	15	TRBV28	CASSLLGLGEETQYF	TGTGCCAGCAGTTTATTGGGACTGGGGGAAGAGACCCAGTACTTC
-	-	TRBJ1-4	14	TRBV28	CASSPPGGREKLFF	TGTGCCAGCAGCCCTCCGGGGGGAAGGGAAAAACTGTTTTTT